The 3 T cell receptor beta chains below come from one sample, sequenced in a study of TIL therapy for anti-PD-1-resistant metastatic lung cancer. Indicated time point: pre-treatment sample, taken before nivolumab and TIL therapy. The immunoSEQ assay was v3. TCRdb's table, derived via immunoSEQ multiplex PCR, lists solely in-frame clones and lacks some. The data contain 60,000 or so clones, around 68% of them singletons. Material: blood, obtained at baseline. Receptor source: a person between 25 and 80 years old with non-small cell lung cancer.

The V and J genes are TRBV4-1 and TRBJ1-2; D is undetermined. V was cut by 0 bases and J by 4 bases, with 15 bases left in between. Germline-derived CDR1 and CDR2 are MGHRA and YSYEKL. The CDR3 is 16 amino acids. The CDR3 DNA reads as TGCGCCAGCAGCCAAGATGAGTTCGCCAGATCCTATGGCTACACCTTC. As protein: CASSQDEFARSYGYTF.

The chain links TRBV5-1 to TRBJ2-7; D not resolved. Trimming took 4 bases from V and 4 from J, leaving 18 bases between them. The length of the CDR3 is 15 residues. Germline CDR1 and CDR2: SGHRS and YFSETQ. CDR3 loop: CASSTASGQVYEQYF. The CDR3 bases are TGCGCCAGCAGCACCGCCTCCGGGCAGGTGTACGAGCAGTACTTC.

V is TRBV21-1 and J is TRBJ2-7; the table's D call, TRBD1, was not checked against the DNA. TRBV21-1 is classified as a pseudogene. The CDR3 consists of 15 residues. CDR3 loop: CATPTNRGKIYEQYF. The CDR3 bases are TGTGCCACTCCGACCAACAGGGGGAAAATCTACGAGCAGTACTTC.